This T cell receptor (beta chain) derives from a study of blood T cell repertoires in COVID-19. The data were produced by immunoSEQ multiplex PCR, yet TCRdb's version contains in-frame clones alone and is incomplete. The sample shows a few hundred thousand clones, around 87% of them seen only once. Germline CDR1 is SSHAT and CDR2 is FNYEAQ (reference sequence). The CDR3 extends over 13 amino acids. V shed 5 bases and J 3 bases; nucleotides not matched to a gene: 4. The receptor was derived from a woman aged 45-65 years who had recovered from COVID-19. V and J are TRBV7-7 and TRBJ2-7; 7 nucleotides line up with TRBD1. Sequenced material: peripheral blood. Here the CDR3 reads CASSRGQFYEQYF. CDR3 nucleotide sequence: TGTGCCAGCAGCCGGGGACAGTTCTACGAGCAGTACTTC.